This record covers a single T cell receptor beta chain. The data were obtained in a study of molecular identifiers for immune sequencing clone quantification. The CDR3 is made up of 15 amino acids. CDR1 and CDR2 (germline): MNHNY, SVGAGI (reference sequence). V gave up 0 bases and J gave up 3 bases, with 12 bases separating them. Library preparation followed earlier protocols using designated TCR primers. MiXCR, applied by TCRdb to the PCR reads, yields one record per CDR3 protein. The sample lists about 500,000 distinct CDR3 sequences; around 25% were seen once. This sequence originates from a human donor in good health. Some libraries in this study had Jurkat cell RNA spiked in. The sample taken for sequencing was naive CD8+ T cells from blood, with Jurkat cell RNA spiked in. The subset denotes: FACS-sorted CD8+CD4-CCR7+CD45RA+ naive T cells. This rearrangement joins TRBV6-6 to TRBJ2-7; D is perhaps TRBD1 or TRBD2 (6 bases each). The CDR3 DNA sequence: TGTGCCAGCAGTTACTCGGGGGGCGTCGGCTACGAGCAGTACTTC. This codes for CASSYSGGVGYEQYF.